Following are 21 T cell receptor beta chains from one sample sequenced in a study of T-cell reconstitution after alpha-beta-depleted transplantation in children (dated by TCRdb to 2016 to 2017). The method was PCR. Sequencing took place on an Illumina HiSeq 2500. Molecular barcoding was employed in the preparation of TCR libraries, with unique molecular identifiers being used to normalize TCRbeta repertoire quantification. Using fastp at Q25 and MiXCR, TCRdb reprocessed the public reads and kept productive beta chains. Duplicate CDR3 protein sequences are folded into a single record with the most common DNA and genes. The sample data list a few hundred thousand distinct CDR3 sequences, and about an eighth of these were observed just once. Clones ranked in the top ten supply approximately 4.2% of the sample. The sequenced sample was PBMCs, obtained from the stem cell graft. These receptors were taken from a human donor who donated a stem cell graft to a child with Fanconi anemia.

The sample holds a few counts of this clonotype. This chain joins TRBV5-1 and TRBJ1-1; TRBD1 agrees at 7 bases. This CDR3 spans 15 amino acids. After removal of 3 bases from V and 11 bases from J, the junction contained 16 bases not matched to a gene. In germline, CDR1 is SGHRS, CDR2 YFSETQ. CDR3 in DNA: TGCGCCAGCAGCTCGAGCGGGACAGATGCCTTTGGGGCTTTCTTT. As protein: CASSSSGTDAFGAFF. The whole variable domain, remainder taken from reference TRBV5-1 and TRBJ1-1, is KAGVTQTPRYLIKTRGQQVTLSCSPISGHRSVSWYQQTPGQGLQFLFEYFSETQRNKGNFPGRFSGRQFSNSRSEMNVSTLELGDSALYLCASSSSGTDAFGAFFGQGTRLTVV.

This clonotype turned up a few times. V usage is TRBV5-6 and J usage is TRBJ2-1; D is uncertain. The CDR3 covers 12 residues. Germline V gene sequence: CDR1 SGHDT, CDR2 YYEEEE. V gave up 2 bases and J gave up 7 bases, with 7 bases separating them. The CDR3 sequence is CASSFMTNEQFF. CDR3 DNA: TGTGCCAGCAGCTTCATGACTAATGAGCAGTTCTTC. The complete variable domain, with remaining parts taken from reference TRBV5-6 and TRBJ2-1, reads DAGVTQSPTHLIKTRGQQVTLRCSPKSGHDTVSWYQQALGQGPQFIFQYYEEEERQRGNFPDRFSGHQFPNYSSELNVNALLLGDSALYLCASSFMTNEQFFGPGTRLTVL.

The sample holds many counts of this clonotype. The chain uses TRBV9 and TRBJ2-1, with a possible D match to TRBD1 (6 bases). This CDR3 contains 14 residues. Trimming cost V 0 bases and J 7 bases, with 11 bases left between them. Germline V gene data show CDR1 as SGDLS and CDR2 as YYNGEE. Here the CDR3 DNA reads TGTGCCAGCAGCGTAGATGAGGGGGTGAATGAGCAGTTCTTC. Translation: CASSVDEGVNEQFF.

This clonotype came up a few times. This chain links TRBV20-1 with TRBJ2-2, with D tentatively TRBD1 (5 bases). This CDR3 is built from 13 residues. CDR1 and CDR2 from the germline V gene are DFQATT and SNEGSKA (reference sequence). Deletions cut 7 bases from V and 8 bases from J, with 17 bases between. DNA of the CDR3: TGCAGTGTGAAGCAGGGATCAACTGGGGAGCTGTTTTTT. It translates to CSVKQGSTGELFF.

This clonotype was observed a few times. The V gene is TRBV7-8, the J gene TRBJ1-1; no reliable D call. Germline V gene sequence: CDR1 SGHVS, CDR2 FQNEAQ. The CDR3 is 13 residues long. V lost 1 base and J 5 bases, leaving 8 bases between the germline ends. CDR3 sequence: CASSLVGLTEAFF. The CDR3 bases are TGTGCCAGCAGCTTAGTGGGCCTGACTGAAGCTTTCTTT.

This chain joins TRBV7-2 and TRBJ2-5; D possibly corresponds to TRBD2 (6 bases). Germline assignment: CDR1 SGHTA and CDR2 FQGNSA. V was cut by 0 bases and J by 5 bases, with 7 bases left in between. The CDR3 covers 13 residues. CDR3 residues: CASSLALAETQYF. CDR3 nucleotide sequence: TGTGCCAGCAGCTTAGCGCTAGCGGAGACCCAGTACTTC.

This clonotype has just a few counts. The V gene is TRBV5-6, the J gene TRBJ1-1; D ambiguous. Trimming took 3 bases from V and 1 from J, leaving 10 bases between them. Germline V gives CDR1 SGHDT, CDR2 YYEEEE. This CDR3 has 14 amino acids. The CDR3 protein is CASSSRGENTEAFF. The CDR3 nucleotides read TGTGCCAGCAGCTCGCGCGGGGAGAACACTGAAGCTTTCTTT.

This clonotype was counted at least ten times. This chain joins TRBV12-3 or TRBV12-4 and TRBJ1-4; D is ambiguous. This CDR3 is built from 15 residues. V dropped 7 bases and J dropped 10 bases, with 22 bases sitting between them. The CDR3 DNA is TGTGCCAGCACTCTCCGTCCAAGGGCAGAGGGAAAACTGTTTTTT. Its protein is CASTLRPRAEGKLFF.

This rearrangement joins TRBV10-3 to TRBJ1-1; D is unresolved. CDR3 length: 12 residues. Trimming removed 6 bases at V and 5 bases at J, with 10 bases between. Per germline, CDR1 ENHRY and CDR2 SYGVKD. CDR3 protein: CAIRGIRTEAFF. The DNA for the CDR3 is TGTGCCATCAGGGGTATAAGAACTGAAGCTTTCTTT.

This chain links TRBV4-3 with TRBJ1-2; no definite D call. Germline CDR1 LGHNA, CDR2 YSLEER. This CDR3 has 17 residues. Deletions cut 1 base from V and 4 bases from J, with 19 bases between. The CDR3 region is CASSQVFTGQDAYGYTF. For the CDR3, the DNA is TGCGCCAGCAGCCAAGTGTTCACGGGTCAGGACGCCTATGGCTACACCTTC.

This clonotype has at least ten counts. The V gene is TRBV27, the J gene TRBJ1-3; D gene ambiguous. Germline V gives CDR1 MNHEY, CDR2 SMNVEV (reference sequence). The CDR3 spans 14 residues. V was cut by 5 bases and J by 7 bases, with 15 bases left in between. In DNA, the CDR3 is TGTGCCAGCAGTGAGAGGGTGGGGAGGAACACCATATATTTT. Translating gives CASSERVGRNTIYF.

This clonotype was seen only a few times. The gene calls are TRBV5-1 and TRBJ1-1; TRBD1 matches 7 bases. CDR3 length: 17 amino acids. CDR1 and CDR2 (germline): SGHRS, YFSETQ. V shed 0 bases and J 1 base; nucleotides not matched to a gene: 9. For the CDR3, the DNA is TGCGCCAGCAGCTTGGGGACAGGTCGCGGGGAGAACACTGAAGCTTTCTTT. It yields the protein CASSLGTGRGENTEAFF. Full variable domain (missing parts from reference TRBV5-1 and TRBJ1-1): KAGVTQTPRYLIKTRGQQVTLSCSPISGHRSVSWYQQTPGQGLQFLFEYFSETQRNKGNFPGRFSGRQFSNSRSEMNVSTLELGDSALYLCASSLGTGRGENTEAFFGQGTRLTVV.

In this sample, this clonotype turned up a few times. The chain links TRBV9 to TRBJ1-5, with a tentative D call TRBD1 (5 bases). Germline V lookup: CDR1 SGDLS, CDR2 YYNGEE. Trimming took 3 bases from V and 2 from J, leaving 15 bases between them. This CDR3 is built from 16 residues. CDR3 coding DNA: TGTGCCAGCAGCGCCTCTGGGGGAGTTGGCAATCAGCCCCAGCATTTT. Amino acids: CASSASGGVGNQPQHF.

J is TRBJ1-1 and V is TRBV5-1, with a possible D match to TRBD1 (6 bases). CDR3 length equals 16 residues. Germline CDR1 SGHRS, CDR2 YFSETQ. V lost 1 base and J lost 2, with 15 bases in between. CDR3: CASSLMGATANTEAFF. CDR3 in DNA: TGCGCCAGCAGCTTGATGGGGGCCACCGCTAACACTGAAGCTTTCTTT.

This clonotype was picked up a small number of times. Here the CDR3 DNA reads TGTGCCAGCAGCCTTCTCGTTGGCAATACCTACGAGCAGTACTTC. Its translation: CASSLLVGNTYEQYF. The J gene is TRBJ2-7, the V gene TRBV5-6, with D hard to call. CDR1 SGHDT and CDR2 YYEEEE come from the germline V gene. V was cut by 4 bases and J by 2 bases, with 16 bases left in between. The CDR3 is made up of 15 amino acids.

This clonotype has a handful of counts. V and J are TRBV7-9 and TRBJ2-2, with D perhaps TRBD1 or TRBD2 (5 bases each). The length of the CDR3 is 16 residues. V was cut by 2 bases and J by 4 bases, with 14 bases left in between. Germline CDR1 is SEHNR and CDR2 is FQNEAQ (reference sequence). CDR3 sequence (DNA): TGTGCCAGCAGCTTAAGGTCGGGGCCTGGCACCGGGGAGCTGTTTTTT. This gives the protein CASSLRSGPGTGELFF. Looking up the rest from reference TRBV7-9 and TRBJ2-2 gives the full variable domain: DTGVSQNPRHKITKRGQNVTFRCDPISEHNRLYWYRQTLGQGPEFLTYFQNEAQLEKSRLLSDRFSAERPKGSFSTLEIQRTEQGDSAMYLCASSLRSGPGTGELFFGEGSRLTVL.

This clonotype showed up many times. The genes are TRBV7-9 and TRBJ1-5; a weak D match, TRBD1 (6 bases). Germline V gives CDR1 SEHNR, CDR2 FQNEAQ (reference sequence). Between the trimmed V and J ends, which lost 1 base and 5 bases, there was a span of 9 bases. This CDR3 spans 14 amino acids. The CDR3 protein is CASSLGGPDQPQHF. The CDR3 DNA follows: TGTGCCAGCAGCTTAGGGGGGCCGGATCAGCCCCAGCATTTT.

This clonotype appeared a few times. This chain links TRBV6-2 or TRBV6-3 with TRBJ1-1, with no clear D. The ends were cut back, 0 bases at V and 5 bases at J, with 10 bases in the middle. This CDR3 is 14 amino acids long. In germline, CDR1 is MNHEY, CDR2 SVGEGT. The CDR3 DNA reads as TGTGCCAGCAGTTACTCGAATAGGGTGACTGAAGCTTTCTTT. Translation: CASSYSNRVTEAFF.

In its sample, this clonotype was seen a few times. The rearrangement uses TRBV7-9 and TRBJ1-4; possibly TRBD1 for D (6 bases). Germline CDR1 reads SEHNR; CDR2 reads FQNEAQ (reference sequence). V was cut by 7 bases and J by 8 bases, with 11 bases left in between. This CDR3 spans 12 amino acids. The CDR3 is CASKGGQEKLFF. Written as DNA, the CDR3 is TGTGCCAGCAAGGGGGGACAAGAAAAACTGTTTTTT.

A few counts support this clonotype. V usage is TRBV20-1 and J usage is TRBJ2-5; maybe TRBD2 (6 bases). V lost 6 bases, J lost 4 bases, and 27 bases lay in between. The V gene's germline CDR1 is DFQATT and CDR2 SNEGSKA (reference sequence). This CDR3 comprises 17 residues. CDR3 coding DNA: TGCAGTGCAGAAGACCCCGGGACTCGGGCTCCGGGAGAGACCCAGTACTTC. Translation gives CSAEDPGTRAPGETQYF.

The chain combines TRBV18 with TRBJ1-1, with 8 positions matching TRBD1. The ends lost 3 bases at V and 8 bases at J; junction bases unmatched: 11. Germline CDR1 KGHSH, CDR2 LQKENI. This CDR3 comprises 15 residues. The CDR3, as DNA: TGTGCCAGCTCACCCGCCGGGACAGGAAGTTCCGAAGCTTTCTTT. Amino acid sequence: CASSPAGTGSSEAFF.